This T cell receptor beta chain was observed in a study of cytomegalovirus exposure and HLA in healthy donors. The wider study: The use of the same platform for the roughly 130 validation repertoires and the approximately 730 first-cohort repertoires was reported by a later analysis. Study observations and caveats: A few of the chains that were CMV-associated were confirmed in vitro to be specific for CMV antigens. It was approximately 150 TCR beta chains that were listed as cytomegalovirus-associated. Reports credit the classifier with highly specific, highly sensitive diagnosis of cytomegalovirus status.

The CDR3 spans 14 residues. V lost 4 bases to trimming and J lost 6 bases, with 13 bases between them. CDR1 is MNHNY and CDR2 is SVGAGI in the germline V gene (reference sequence). Libraries were prepared by immunoSEQ multiplex PCR; TCRdb keeps only in-frame clonotypes and omits some of them. The sample lists 80,000 to 90,000 clones, 96% seen once, with more than 0.65% in the top ten. On this clone itself: Its antigen is not identified.

The J gene is TRBJ2-1, the V gene TRBV6-6, with D possibly matching TRBD2 (6 bases). The sequencing sample was made of PBMCs. The receptor comes from a man aged 18 to 30 in good health and CMV-seronegative. The CDR3 bases are TGTGCCAGCAGTTTTATTAGCGGCAGCAATGAGCAGTTCTTC. Translated: CASSFISGSNEQFF.